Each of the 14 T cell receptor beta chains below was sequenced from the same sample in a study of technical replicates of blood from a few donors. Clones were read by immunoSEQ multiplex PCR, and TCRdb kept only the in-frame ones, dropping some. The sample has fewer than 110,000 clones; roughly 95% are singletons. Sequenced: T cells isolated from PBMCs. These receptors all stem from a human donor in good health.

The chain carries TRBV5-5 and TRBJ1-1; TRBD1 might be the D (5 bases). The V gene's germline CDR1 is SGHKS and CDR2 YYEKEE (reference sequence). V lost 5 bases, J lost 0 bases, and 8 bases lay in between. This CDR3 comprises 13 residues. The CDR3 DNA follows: TGTGCCAGCAGTAACAGGTTGAACACTGAAGCTTTCTTT. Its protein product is CASSNRLNTEAFF.

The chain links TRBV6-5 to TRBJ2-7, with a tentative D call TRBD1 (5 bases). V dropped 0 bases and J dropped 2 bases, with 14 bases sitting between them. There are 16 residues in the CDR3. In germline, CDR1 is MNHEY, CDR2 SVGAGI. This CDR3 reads CASSYSLDSPTYEQYF. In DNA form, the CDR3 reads TGTGCCAGCAGTTACTCCCTCGACAGTCCTACCTACGAGCAGTACTTC.

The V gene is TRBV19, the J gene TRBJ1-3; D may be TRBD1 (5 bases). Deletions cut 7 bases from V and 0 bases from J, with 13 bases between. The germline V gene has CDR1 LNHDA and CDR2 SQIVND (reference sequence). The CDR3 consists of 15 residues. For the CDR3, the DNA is TGTGCCAGTACGGGACTCTCTAGCTCTGGAAACACCATATATTTT. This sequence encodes CASTGLSSSGNTIYF.

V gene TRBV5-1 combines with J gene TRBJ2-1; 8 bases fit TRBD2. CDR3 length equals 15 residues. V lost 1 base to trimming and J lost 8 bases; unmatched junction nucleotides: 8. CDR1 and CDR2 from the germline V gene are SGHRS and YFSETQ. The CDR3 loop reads CASSLQFQTSDEQFF. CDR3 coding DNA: TGCGCCAGCAGCTTGCAGTTCCAGACTAGCGATGAGCAGTTCTTC.

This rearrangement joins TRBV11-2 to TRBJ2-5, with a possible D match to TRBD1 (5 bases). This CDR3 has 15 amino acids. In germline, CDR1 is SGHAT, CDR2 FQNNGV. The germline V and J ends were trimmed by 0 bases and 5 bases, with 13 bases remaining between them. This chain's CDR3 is CASSLDPGSRETQYF. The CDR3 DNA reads TGTGCCAGCAGCTTAGACCCAGGGTCGAGGGAGACCCAGTACTTC.

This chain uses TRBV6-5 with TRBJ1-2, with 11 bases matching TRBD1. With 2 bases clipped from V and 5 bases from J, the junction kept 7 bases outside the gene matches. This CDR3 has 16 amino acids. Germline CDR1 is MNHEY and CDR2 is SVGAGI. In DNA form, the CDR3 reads TGTGCCAGCAGTTACAGACCGGACAGGGGGCTGTATGGCTACACCTTC. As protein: CASSYRPDRGLYGYTF.

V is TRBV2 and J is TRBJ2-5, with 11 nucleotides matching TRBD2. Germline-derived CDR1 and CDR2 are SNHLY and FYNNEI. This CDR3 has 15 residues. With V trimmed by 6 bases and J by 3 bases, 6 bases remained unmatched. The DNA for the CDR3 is TGTGCCAGCAGCGTACTAGCGGGAGAGGAAGAGACCCAGTACTTC. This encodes CASSVLAGEEETQYF.

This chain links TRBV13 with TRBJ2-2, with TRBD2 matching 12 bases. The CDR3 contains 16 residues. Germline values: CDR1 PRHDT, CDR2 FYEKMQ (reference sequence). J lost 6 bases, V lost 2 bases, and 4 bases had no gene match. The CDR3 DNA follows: TGTGCCAGCAGCTTACTAGCGGGGGGGCAATCCGGGGAGCTGTTTTTT. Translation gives CASSLLAGGQSGELFF.

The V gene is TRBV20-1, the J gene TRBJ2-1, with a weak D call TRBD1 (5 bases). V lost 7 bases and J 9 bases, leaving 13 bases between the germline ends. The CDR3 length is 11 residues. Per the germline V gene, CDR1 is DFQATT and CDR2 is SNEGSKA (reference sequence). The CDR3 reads CSGRVVAEQFF. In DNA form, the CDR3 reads TGCAGTGGCAGGGTGGTTGCTGAGCAGTTCTTC.

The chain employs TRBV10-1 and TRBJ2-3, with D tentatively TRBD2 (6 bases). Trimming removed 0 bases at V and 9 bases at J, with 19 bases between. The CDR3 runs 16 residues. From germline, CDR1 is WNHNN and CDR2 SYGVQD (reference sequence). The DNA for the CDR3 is TGCGCCAGCAGTGAGTCGAAGTCCGGGGGTGGGTGGACGCAGTATTTT. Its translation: CASSESKSGGGWTQYF.

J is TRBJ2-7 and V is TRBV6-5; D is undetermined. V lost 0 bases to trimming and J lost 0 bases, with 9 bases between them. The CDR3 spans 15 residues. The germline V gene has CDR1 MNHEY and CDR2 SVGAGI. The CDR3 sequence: CASSYSNGLSYEQYF. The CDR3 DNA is TGTGCCAGCAGTTACTCGAATGGCCTCTCCTACGAGCAGTACTTC.

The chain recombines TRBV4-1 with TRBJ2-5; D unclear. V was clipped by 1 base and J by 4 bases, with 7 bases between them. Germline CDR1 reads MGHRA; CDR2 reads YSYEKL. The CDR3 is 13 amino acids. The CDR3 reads CASSQAVPETQYF. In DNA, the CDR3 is TGCGCCAGCAGCCAAGCAGTCCCAGAGACCCAGTACTTC.

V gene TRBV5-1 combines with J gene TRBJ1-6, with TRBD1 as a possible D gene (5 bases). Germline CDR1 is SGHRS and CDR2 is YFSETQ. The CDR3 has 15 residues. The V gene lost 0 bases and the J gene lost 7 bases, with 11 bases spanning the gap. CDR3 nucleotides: TGCGCCAGCAGCTTGGAAGGAGGGGTGAATTCACCCCTCCACTTT. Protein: CASSLEGGVNSPLHF.

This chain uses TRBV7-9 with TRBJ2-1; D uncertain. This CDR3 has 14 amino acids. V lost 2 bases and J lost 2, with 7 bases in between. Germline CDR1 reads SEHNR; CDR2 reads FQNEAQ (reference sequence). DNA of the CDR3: TGTGCCAGCAGCTTACAGGTTGCCTACAATGAGCAGTTCTTC. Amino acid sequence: CASSLQVAYNEQFF.